There are a few counts of the clone carrying this T cell receptor beta chain. Trimming shortened V by 2 bases and J by 3 bases, and 14 bases separated the two germline ends. CDR3 size: 16 residues. The V gene's germline CDR1 is LGHNA and CDR2 YSLEER. This sample was included in a study of blood T cells in healthy people across ages. The authors isolated at least 6 million PBMCs per sample. Per sample, no less than 6 micrograms of total RNA were extracted. A second PCR, run for roughly 7 to 12 cycles, used a sample-barcoded 5' primer plus a J-beta primer mix. TCRdb independently ran MiXCR on the 5' RACE reads; one entry per CDR3 protein. The table lists around 1,700,000 distinct CDR3 sequences, 28% of them singletons, with less than 9.5% in the top ten.

The chain has TRBV4-3 and TRBJ2-1; D is unclear. This receptor was taken from a woman younger than 45 in good health. Input material: blood. The DNA for the CDR3 is TGCGCCAGCAGCCAAAGTAGGCTGCTACGCTACAATGAGCAGTTCTTC. Amino acid sequence: CASSQSRLLRYNEQFF.